Listed below are T cell receptor beta chains from one sample, sequenced in a study of blood T cell repertoires in COVID-19. The table came from immunoSEQ multiplex PCR; TCRdb's copy has only in-frame clones and leaves some out. Among nearly 250,000 clones listed, roughly 82% were seen once. Source material: peripheral blood. These receptors were taken from a woman aged 80 or older with COVID-19, enrolled during active disease. The CDR3 runs from the conserved cysteine through the conserved F or W. The D gene is left open where the match is weak. Only part of the rows carry a size: once, few, many, or a class if the clone is expanded.

clone size	V gene	J gene	D gene	CDR3 DNA	CDR3 protein
NA	TRBV6-2/TRBV6-3	TRBJ1-2	NA	TGTGCCAGCAGTGTGGACAGCTATGGCTACACCTTC	CASSVDSYGYTF
NA	TRBV27	TRBJ1-5	NA	TGTGCCAGCAAAGGAGTGACCAATCAGCCCCAGCATTTT	CASKGVTNQPQHF
few	TRBV28	TRBJ1-5	NA	TGTGCCAGCAGTTCCTCCCGGGGGAGAAGAGACAATCAGCCCCAGCATTTT	CASSSSRGRRDNQPQHF
NA	TRBV19	TRBJ1-4	NA	TGTGCCAGTACCAGGGTTTACAGCTTGGGGGAAAAACTGTTTTTT	CASTRVYSLGEKLFF
NA	TRBV15	TRBJ1-2	NA	TGTGCCACCAGCGGGGGGGCGGTGGGGAACTATGGCTACACCTTC	CATSGGAVGNYGYTF
NA	TRBV6-5	TRBJ1-2	NA	TGTGCCAGCAGGTGGGGAGGGGCGGATAACTATGGCTACACCTTC	CASRWGGADNYGYTF
NA	TRBV7-9	TRBJ2-5	NA	TGTGCCAGCAGCACTCAGGGGCGAGAGACCCAGTACTTC	CASSTQGRETQYF
NA	TRBV6-5	TRBJ2-2	NA	TGTGCCAGCAGCTATAACAGGGACCCCACCGGGGAGCTGTTTTTT	CASSYNRDPTGELFF
few	TRBV9	TRBJ1-2	NA	TGTGCCAGCAGCGTAGGCAACACTAACTATGGCTACACCTTC	CASSVGNTNYGYTF
once	TRBV6-5	TRBJ1-2	NA	TGTGCCAGCATCAGAGGGCCCGAAAACTATGGCTACACCTTC	CASIRGPENYGYTF
NA	TRBV3-1/TRBV3-2	TRBJ1-1	NA	TGTGCCAGCAGCCAACGAACAGGAGGGGCTGAAGCTTTCTTT	CASSQRTGGAEAFF
NA	TRBV19	TRBJ1-5	TRBD1	TGTGCCAGTAGTTTACAGGGGGCTGGTAGCAATCAGCCCCAGCATTTT	CASSLQGAGSNQPQHF
NA	TRBV5-1	TRBJ1-5	NA	TGCGCCAGCAGCTTGGAAGGACAGAAGCCCCAGCATTTT	CASSLEGQKPQHF
NA	TRBV12-3/TRBV12-4	TRBJ1-1	NA	TGTGCCAGCACCGCGACAGGAATTGAAGCTTTCTTT	CASTATGIEAFF
NA	TRBV19	TRBJ1-2	TRBD1	TGTGCCAGTACCGTCTCGACAGGGGTAGGCTATGGCTACACCTTC	CASTVSTGVGYGYTF
few	TRBV28	TRBJ1-4	TRBD1	TGTGCCAGCAGTTTGCCCAGGGGGAATGAAAAACTGTTTTTT	CASSLPRGNEKLFF
NA	TRBV7-2	TRBJ2-2	NA	TGTGCCAGCAGCTTAGCGCCGTTGGGCAGCAACACCGGGGAGCTGTTTTTT	CASSLAPLGSNTGELFF
NA	TRBV7-2	TRBJ2-3	TRBD2	TGTGCCAGCTACGGGACTAGCGGGGGTGGGGATACGCAGTATTTT	CASYGTSGGGDTQYF
NA	TRBV28	TRBJ2-1	NA	TGTGCCAGCAGTTTTACAGGGTCCTCCTACAATGAGCAGTTCTTC	CASSFTGSSYNEQFF
once	TRBV28	TRBJ1-1	TRBD1	TGTGCCAGCAGAAACGGACAGGGGGACGCTGAAGCTTTCTTT	CASRNGQGDAEAFF
few	TRBV27	TRBJ2-3	TRBD2	TGTGCCAGCAGTCCTCGTCTAGCGGGGGGGCGGGTTGGCACAGATACGCAGTATTTT	CASSPRLAGGRVGTDTQYF
NA	TRBV6-5	TRBJ1-2	NA	TGTGCCAGCAGAAAAGTTGGGGACAACCATGGCTACACCTTC	CASRKVGDNHGYTF
NA	TRBV5-1	TRBJ2-1	NA	TGCGCCAGCAGTGAAGGGGGTGGGTCCTACAATGAGCAGTTCTTC	CASSEGGGSYNEQFF